The T cell receptor beta chain under discussion was sequenced for a study of T cells in Graves' hyperthyroidism and ophthalmopathy. Study results and caveats: Stable hyperthyroidism and ophthalmopathy were separated using 13 V-J signatures. Among clonotypes expanded in thyroid above 0.001, most were also found in blood.

Orbital computed tomography and thyroid ultrasound, together with serum TRAb and thyroxine and clinical symptoms, were used for diagnoses. Germline CDR1 is SQVTM and CDR2 is ANQGSEA. This CDR3 spans 14 amino acids. J was trimmed by 3 bases and V by 7 bases; bases with no gene match: 11. Amplification of TCR beta CDR3 regions used RNA as the template. The primer set for the first-round RT-PCR of the TCR CDR3 was HTBI. TCRdb re-derived calls from the multiplex PCR reads in MiXCR, one entry per CDR3 protein. The profile covers 500,000 to 650,000 distinct CDR3 sequences, with 40% to 50% appearing a single time and around two fifths taken by the ten largest. Regarding this clonotype: Its antigen remains unidentified.

This receptor was obtained from an adult woman with Graves' disease, either hyperthyroidism or ophthalmopathy (not recorded which). The sample comprised peripheral blood or thyroid tissue (not recorded which). This sequence joins TRBV29-1 and TRBJ2-7; 8 bases line up with TRBD1. The CDR3 loop is CSAISGGYGYEQYF. CDR3 DNA sequence: TGCAGCGCAATTTCAGGGGGCTATGGCTACGAGCAGTACTTC.